These T cell receptor beta chains were read from a single sample in a study of blood T cells in healthy people across ages. MiXCR, run by TCRdb on the 5' RACE reads, gives a single entry per CDR3 protein. The sample consists of 1.5 million to 2 million distinct CDR3 sequences, 25% to 30% of them appearing once. The specimen sequenced was blood. Receptors originate from a woman in her thirties in good health. Each CDR3 is given with its conserved first and last residue. Each record gives: clone size, V gene, J gene, D gene, CDR3 length, CDR3 protein, CDR3 DNA. D genes are given only for firm matches. Expanded clones are given a class, and other clones once, few, many or no size at all.

>-|TRBV7-2|TRBJ2-1|TRBD2|16
CASSLEIAGAVNEQFF
TGTGCCAGCAGCTTAGAAATAGCGGGAGCTGTCAATGAGCAGTTCTTC
>-|TRBV12-3/TRBV12-4|TRBJ2-3|-|11
CASSLRSTQYF
TGTGCCAGCAGTTTAAGAAGTACGCAGTATTTT
>many|TRBV13|TRBJ2-7|-|15
CASSPAGDQRYEQYF
TGTGCCAGCAGCCCGGCAGGGGACCAAAGATACGAGCAGTACTTC
>many|TRBV9|TRBJ2-1|TRBD2|15
CASSVGTSGYNEQFF
TGTGCCAGCAGCGTCGGGACTAGCGGATACAATGAGCAGTTCTTC
>many|TRBV5-6|TRBJ2-1|TRBD2|16
CASSSRGGSLYNEQFF
TGTGCCAGCAGCTCCCGGGGCGGGAGCCTCTACAATGAGCAGTTCTTC
>-|TRBV18|TRBJ2-2|-|14
CASSPAQNTGELFF
TGTGCCAGCTCACCAGCACAGAACACCGGGGAGCTGTTTTTT
>-|TRBV5-5|TRBJ2-3|-|13
CASSPGPLDTQYF
TGTGCCAGCAGCCCCGGACCTCTTGATACGCAGTATTTT
>-|TRBV2|TRBJ1-5|-|14
CASSDGGPNQPQHF
TGTGCCAGCAGTGACGGGGGCCCCAATCAGCCCCAGCATTTT
>few|TRBV6-2/TRBV6-3|TRBJ2-4|TRBD1|14
CASRPTGGENIQYF
TGTGCCAGCAGACCAACAGGGGGCGAAAACATTCAGTACTTC
>-|TRBV5-1|TRBJ2-7|-|15
CASSPSTVITYEQYF
TGCGCCAGCAGCCCCTCAACGGTCATAACCTACGAGCAGTACTTC
>few|TRBV10-3|TRBJ1-2|-|14
CAISESTLGLGATF
TGTGCCATCAGTGAGTCGACCCTGGGCCTTGGGGCCACCTTC
>few|TRBV5-6|TRBJ2-2|-|16
CASSLISQGPTGELFF
TGTGCCAGCAGCTTGATTTCTCAGGGCCCGACCGGGGAGCTGTTTTTT
>few|TRBV7-2|TRBJ2-5|-|14
CASSVGGARETQYF
TGTGCCAGCAGCGTGGGGGGGGCGAGAGAGACCCAGTACTTC
>once|TRBV19|TRBJ1-2|-|15
CASSRQASSSGGYTF
TGTGCCAGTAGTCGACAGGCATCCTCGTCGGGAGGCTACACCTTC
>-|TRBV29-1|TRBJ2-6|-|15
CSVASYGGAGNVRTF
TGCAGCGTTGCGTCATATGGGGGCGCGGGCAACGTCCGGACTTTC
>-|TRBV12-3/TRBV12-4|TRBJ2-1|-|14
CASREPSSYNEQFF
TGTGCCAGCAGGGAACCGAGCTCCTACAATGAGCAGTTCTTC
>-|TRBV6-5|TRBJ1-5|-|13
CASRRTGHQPQHF
TGTGCCAGCAGGAGAACAGGACATCAGCCCCAGCATTTT
>once|TRBV3-1|TRBJ2-7|TRBD2|13
CASKLAGGYEQYF
TGTGCCAGCAAACTAGCGGGAGGCTACGAGCAGTACTTC
>once|TRBV27|TRBJ1-3|-|15
CASSQRGFGGNTIYF
TGTGCCAGCAGCCAACGGGGATTCGGTGGAAACACCATATATTTT
>few|TRBV7-3|TRBJ2-5|TRBD1|16
CASSKTNPGQQETQYF
TGTGCCAGCAGCAAGACGAACCCGGGACAGCAAGAGACCCAGTACTTC
>few|TRBV11-3|TRBJ2-3|-|13
CASSTPSRATQYF
TGTGCCAGCAGCACTCCCAGTCGAGCGACGCAGTATTTT
>-|TRBV20-1|TRBJ2-2|-|13
CSAKDLNTGELFF
TGCAGTGCTAAGGACTTAAACACCGGGGAGCTGTTTTTT
>few|TRBV7-2|TRBJ2-6|-|17
CASSLAGAPSGANVLTF
TGTGCCAGCAGCTTAGCAGGGGCGCCATCTGGGGCCAACGTCCTGACTTTC
>few|TRBV7-2|TRBJ2-7|-|16
CASSLRGGTGVPEQYF
TGTGCCAGCAGCTTAAGGGGGGGTACGGGGGTCCCCGAGCAGTACTTC